The entry below describes one T cell receptor beta chain. The germline V gene has CDR1 MNHEY and CDR2 SVGAGI. V lost 6 bases and J lost 4, with 17 bases in between. This CDR3 region has 15 residues. This sample stems from a study of shared clonotypes between healthy human individuals. In the study's own analysis: As immunoSEQ supplied junction-only sequences (without quality scores), filtering differed. Profiled with immunoSEQ multiplex PCR; TCRdb holds only in-frame clones, not every one. That table is the source of V, J and clone size, and D and trimming were worked out from the DNA. The sample comprises millions of clones, roughly nine tenths of which are singletons, and under 0.15% rests with the top ten.

This chain links TRBV6-5 with TRBJ2-3; tentatively, D is TRBD1 (6 bases). Sequencing used naive CD4+ T cells sorted from blood. Documented subset: CD45RA+ positively selected. This receptor was obtained from a man aged 18 to 29 in good health. CDR3 residues: CASSPGQLPADTQYF. The CDR3 nucleotides are TGTGCCAGCAGCCCTGGACAGCTTCCCGCAGATACGCAGTATTTT.